This T cell receptor beta chain stems from a study of shared clonotypes between healthy human individuals. As for the study in general: Used for every donor were three CD4 naive, three CD4 memory, two CD8 naive and one CD8 memory plate.

Findings and caveats of the study: Limitation of the genetic and exposure-history diversity represented came from the few donors.

Concerning this clone itself: As yet, its antigen is unknown.

Partitioning of CD4+ cells yielded a CD45RA+ naive subset and a CD45RA-negative memory subset. Assay execution took place at the deep level. Libraries were prepared by immunoSEQ multiplex PCR; TCRdb keeps only in-frame clonotypes and omits some of them. Of 2 million to 2.5 million clones in the sample, roughly 93% were seen once. V was pared by 2 bases and J by 7 bases, with 12 bases between. CDR1 and CDR2 (germline): MGHRA, YSYEKL. The CDR3 length is 14 residues. Sample: naive CD4+ T cells from PBMCs. Subset indicated: CD45RA+ positively selected. This receptor was identified in a man aged 18 to 30 in good health. Some clones in this sample may be carry-over from other donors' samples. This sequence joins TRBV4-1 and TRBJ2-1, with D uncertain. The chain's CDR3 is CASSQPLQKNEQFF. CDR3 sequence (DNA): TGCGCCAGCAGCCAACCCCTCCAAAAAAATGAGCAGTTCTTC.